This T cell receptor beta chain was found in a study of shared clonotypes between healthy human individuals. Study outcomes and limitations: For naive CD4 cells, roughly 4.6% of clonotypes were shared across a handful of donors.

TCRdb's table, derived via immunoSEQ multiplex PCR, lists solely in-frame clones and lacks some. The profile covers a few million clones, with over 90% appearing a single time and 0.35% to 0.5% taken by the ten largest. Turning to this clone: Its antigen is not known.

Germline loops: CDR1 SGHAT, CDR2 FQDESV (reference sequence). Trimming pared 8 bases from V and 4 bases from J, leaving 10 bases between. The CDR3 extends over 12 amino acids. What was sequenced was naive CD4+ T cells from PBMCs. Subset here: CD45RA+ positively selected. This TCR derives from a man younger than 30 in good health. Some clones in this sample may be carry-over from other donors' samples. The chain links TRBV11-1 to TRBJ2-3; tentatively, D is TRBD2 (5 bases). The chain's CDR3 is CASAPGSDTQYF. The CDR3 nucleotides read TGTGCCAGCGCGCCGGGGTCAGATACGCAGTATTTT.